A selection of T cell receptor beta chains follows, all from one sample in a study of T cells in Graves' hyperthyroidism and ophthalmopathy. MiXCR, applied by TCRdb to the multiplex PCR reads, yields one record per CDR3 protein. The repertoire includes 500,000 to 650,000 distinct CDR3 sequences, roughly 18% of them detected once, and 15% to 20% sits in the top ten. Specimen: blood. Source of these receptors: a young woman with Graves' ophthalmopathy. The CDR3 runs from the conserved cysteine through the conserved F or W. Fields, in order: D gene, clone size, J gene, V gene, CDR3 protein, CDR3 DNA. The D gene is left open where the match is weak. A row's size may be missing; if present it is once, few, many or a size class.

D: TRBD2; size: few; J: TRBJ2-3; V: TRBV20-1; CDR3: CSGTSSTDTQYF; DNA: TGCAGTGGGACTAGCTCCACAGATACGCAGTATTTT
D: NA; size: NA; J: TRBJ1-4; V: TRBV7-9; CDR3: CASTSSDRFNEKLFF; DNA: TGTGCCAGCACCTCCTCGGACAGATTTAATGAAAAACTGTTTTTT
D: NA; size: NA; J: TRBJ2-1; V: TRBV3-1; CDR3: CASSQDGGLSYNEQFF; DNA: TGTGCCAGCAGCCAAGATGGTGGGCTATCCTACAATGAGCAGTTCTTC
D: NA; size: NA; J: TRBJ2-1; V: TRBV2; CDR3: CASSEKELGVGNEQFF; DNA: TGTGCCAGCAGTGAAAAAGAACTAGGTGTAGGCAATGAGCAGTTCTTC
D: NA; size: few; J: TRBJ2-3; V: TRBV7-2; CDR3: CASSQHSSRTDTQYF; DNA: TGTGCCAGCAGCCAACACTCCTCACGCACAGATACGCAGTATTTT
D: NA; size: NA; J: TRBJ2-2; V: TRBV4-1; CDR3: CASSPQGLNTGELFF; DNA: TGCGCCAGCAGCCCACAGGGCCTGAACACCGGGGAGCTGTTTTTT
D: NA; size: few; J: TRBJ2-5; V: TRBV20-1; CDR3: CSARDWQAGETQYF; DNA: TGCAGTGCTAGAGATTGGCAGGCCGGGGAGACCCAGTACTTC
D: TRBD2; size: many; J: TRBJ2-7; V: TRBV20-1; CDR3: CSAREVTSFSYEQYF; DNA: TGCAGTGCTAGAGAAGTGACTAGCTTTTCCTACGAGCAGTACTTC
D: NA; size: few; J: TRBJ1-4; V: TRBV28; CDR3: CASTRWGEKLFF; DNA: TGTGCCAGCACCCGGTGGGGAGAAAAACTGTTTTTT
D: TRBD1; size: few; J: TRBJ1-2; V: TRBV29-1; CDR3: CSERTGSGYTF; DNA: TGCAGCGAACGGACAGGGTCTGGCTACACCTTC
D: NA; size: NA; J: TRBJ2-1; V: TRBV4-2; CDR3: CASSQEPAGRHNEQFF; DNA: TGTGCCAGCAGCCAAGAACCGGCTGGCAGACACAATGAGCAGTTCTTC
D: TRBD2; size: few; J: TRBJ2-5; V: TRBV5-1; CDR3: CASSLSGRGDQYF; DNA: TGCGCCAGCAGCCTTAGCGGGAGGGGGGACCAGTACTTC
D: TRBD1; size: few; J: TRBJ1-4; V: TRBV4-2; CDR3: CASSRPQGATNEKLFF; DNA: TGTGCCAGCAGTCGACCGCAGGGGGCAACTAATGAAAAACTGTTTTTT
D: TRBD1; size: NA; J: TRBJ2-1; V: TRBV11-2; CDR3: CASRQTGGCFF; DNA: TGTGCCAGCAGACAAACAGGGGGTTGTTTCTTC
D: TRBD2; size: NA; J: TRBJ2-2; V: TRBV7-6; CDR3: CASSLARGGGEEELFF; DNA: TGTGCCAGCAGCTTAGCGCGGGGCGGGGGAGAGGAGGAGCTGTTTTTT
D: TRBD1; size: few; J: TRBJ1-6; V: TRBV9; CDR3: CASSVEDRGRSPLHF; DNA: TGTGCCAGCAGCGTAGAGGACAGGGGGCGATCACCCCTCCACTTT
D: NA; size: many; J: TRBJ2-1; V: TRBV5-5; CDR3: CASSSLPGSGADEQFF; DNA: TGTGCCAGCAGCTCCCTCCCAGGTTCTGGGGCGGATGAGCAGTTCTTC